This is a list of T cell receptor beta chains from one sample in a study of OX40 agonist ivuxolimab in advanced cancers. Clones were sequenced by immunoSEQ multiplex PCR, and TCRdb holds only the in-frame ones, with some missing. The data hold tens of thousands of clones, with roughly 90% observed a single time. The specimen was CD4+ or CD8+ T cells sorted from blood, collected in a trial of the OX40 agonist ivuxolimab. The receptor set was obtained from an adult with an advanced solid tumor such as melanoma, head and neck, liver or kidney cancer. CDR3s include the opening cysteine and the closing phenylalanine or tryptophan. The D gene is left open where the match is weak. Expanded clones get a size class; other rows say once, few or many, or leave the size out.

d_gene	j_gene	abundance	v_gene	len	CDR3nt	CDR3aa
TRBD1	TRBJ1-6	-	TRBV19	14	TGTGCCAGTAGCAGACAGGGCCCGGAGTCACCCCTCCACTTT	CASSRQGPESPLHF
-	TRBJ2-7	-	TRBV14	13	TGTGCCAGCAGCCCTGACGGGACCTACGAGCAGTACTTC	CASSPDGTYEQYF
TRBD2	TRBJ2-2	-	TRBV18	18	TGTGCCAGCTCACCTCTGGGACTAGCGGGAATCGGCACCGGGGAGCTGTTTTTT	CASSPLGLAGIGTGELFF
TRBD2	TRBJ2-6	-	TRBV5-4	19	TGTGCCAGCAGCGGCGGGACTAGCGGGGGGGCCACTGGGGCCAACGTCCTGACTTTC	CASSGGTSGGATGANVLTF
-	TRBJ1-5	-	TRBV7-8	15	TGTGCCAGCAGCCTCCTTAGGACAGACAATCAGCCCCAGCATTTT	CASSLLRTDNQPQHF
-	TRBJ1-2	-	TRBV6-5	15	TGTGCCAGCACTAAGGGAGGTGGCCTAGACTATGGCTACACCTTC	CASTKGGGLDYGYTF
-	TRBJ2-7	-	TRBV18	14	TGTGCCAGCTCACCACCAGCCACCACCTACGAGCAGTACTTC	CASSPPATTYEQYF
-	TRBJ2-7	-	TRBV20-1	11	TGCAGTGCTATATCTGTCCACGAGCAGTACTTC	CSAISVHEQYF
-	TRBJ1-1	-	TRBV19	14	TGTGCCAGTAGTAGAGGTTACGGGAACACTGAAGCTTTCTTT	CASSRGYGNTEAFF
-	TRBJ2-2	-	TRBV6-1	14	TGTGCCAGCAGTGGGGGAGCAAACACCGGGGAGCTGTTTTTT	CASSGGANTGELFF
-	TRBJ1-1	-	TRBV6-5	13	TGTGCCAGCAGCACAAACGGGAACACTGAAGCTTTCTTT	CASSTNGNTEAFF
-	TRBJ2-5	-	TRBV2	13	TGTGCCAGCAGCCCCGGAGATTCCAGGACCCAGTACTTC	CASSPGDSRTQYF
-	TRBJ2-2	few	TRBV19	15	TGTGCCAGTATTAGCGGAAGGGCCGGGACCGGGGAGCTGTTTTTT	CASISGRAGTGELFF
TRBD2	TRBJ2-7	-	TRBV7-2	16	TGTGCCAGCAGCTTAAGCGGGGGGGCGGGTTCCTACGAGCAGTACTTC	CASSLSGGAGSYEQYF
-	TRBJ2-4	-	TRBV30	14	TGTGCCTGGAGTGGACAGGCGGGTGGGACCAAGGTCGACTTC	CAWSGQAGGTKVDF
-	TRBJ2-1	once	TRBV21-1	16	TGTGCCAGCAGCGCTACGAGCGGGAGGCGAGGCGGTGAGCAGTTCTTC	CASSATSGRRGGEQFF